This T cell receptor (beta chain) was identified during a study of blood T cell repertoires in COVID-19. The V end lost 2 bases, the J end lost 0 bases, and 11 bases lay between the germline ends. The CDR3 is made up of 15 amino acids. Germline V gene data show CDR1 as SGDLS and CDR2 as YYNGEE. Profiled with immunoSEQ multiplex PCR; TCRdb holds only in-frame clones, not every one. The sample has approximately 500,000 clones; 89% are singletons. This TCR was sampled from a man aged 18 to 30 with COVID-19, enrolled during active disease. The V gene is TRBV9, the J gene TRBJ1-1; D is uncertain. The sample consisted of peripheral blood. The CDR3 region is CASSVHGEMNTEAFF. The CDR3, as DNA: TGTGCCAGCAGCGTTCATGGAGAAATGAACACTGAAGCTTTCTTT. The variable domain in full, completed from reference TRBV9 and TRBJ1-1, reads DSGVTQTPKHLITATGQRVTLRCSPRSGDLSVYWYQQSLDQGLQFLIQYYNGEERAKGNILERFSAQQFPDLHSELNLSSLELGDSALYFCASSVHGEMNTEAFFGQGTRLTVV.